Presented here are 5 T cell receptor beta chains from one specimen sequenced in a study of cytomegalovirus exposure and HLA in healthy donors. PCR used 60 Vbeta primers and 13 Jbeta primers. Profiled with immunoSEQ multiplex PCR; TCRdb holds only in-frame clones, not every one. This sample carries tens of thousands of clones, about 73% of them seen once, and the ten largest clones take 4.5%. The sequencing sample was made of PBMCs. These receptor sequences come from a man aged 40-55 years in good health and CMV-seronegative.

This clone has only one observation. V usage is TRBV2 and J usage is TRBJ2-3, with D unclear. Germline assignment: CDR1 SNHLY and CDR2 FYNNEI. The CDR3 is made up of 13 amino acids. V shed 6 bases and J shed 2 bases, with 9 bases lying between them. CDR3 DNA: TGTGCCAGCAGAGCCTCTCCCACAGATACGCAGTATTTT. Protein sequence: CASRASPTDTQYF.

The chain is built from TRBV14 and TRBJ1-2, with TRBD1 matching over 7 bases. CDR3 length: 16 residues. V lost 1 base to trimming and J lost 0 bases; unmatched junction nucleotides: 5. The germline V gene has CDR1 SGHDN and CDR2 FVKESK. The CDR3 bases are TGTGCCAGCAGCCAAGCGTTGGGGACAGCTAACTATGGCTACACCTTC. Translating it yields CASSQALGTANYGYTF. Using reference TRBV14 and TRBJ1-2 for the parts outside the CDR3, the full variable domain is EAGVTQFPSHSVIEKGQTVTLRCDPISGHDNLYWYRRVMGKEIKFLLHFVKESKQDESGMPNNRFLAERTGGTYSTLKVQPAELEDSGVYFCASSQALGTANYGYTFGSGTRLTVV.

The chain couples TRBV5-1 to TRBJ2-1; 9 nucleotides line up with TRBD2. Germline V gene lookup returns CDR1 SGHRS and CDR2 YFSETQ. The CDR3 has 18 residues. After removal of 4 bases from V and 2 bases from J, the junction contained 13 bases not matched to a gene. Here the CDR3 reads CASSPGLAGPLPYNEQFF. In DNA form, the CDR3 reads TGCGCCAGCAGCCCCGGGCTAGCGGGACCTCTACCCTACAATGAGCAGTTCTTC.

The V and J genes are TRBV7-2 and TRBJ1-1; TRBD1 matches 10 bases. The V segment lost 5 bases and the J segment 5 bases; nucleotides outside the gene matches: 8. The CDR3 loop spans 15 amino acids. Germline lookup yields CDR1 SGHTA and CDR2 FQGNSA. CDR3 DNA sequence: TGTGCCAGCAGCCCCAGACAGGGGGCGCGAACTGAAGCTTTCTTT. Protein: CASSPRQGARTEAFF. The full variable domain, in which reference TRBV7-2 and TRBJ1-1 provide the parts outside the CDR3, is GAGVSQSPSNKVTEKGKDVELRCDPISGHTALYWYRQSLGQGLEFLIYFQGNSAPDKSGLPSDRFSAERTGGSVSTLTIQRTQQEDSAVYLCASSPRQGARTEAFFGQGTRLTVV.

J is TRBJ1-5 and V is TRBV6-1; D possibly corresponds to TRBD1 (6 bases). Trimming removed 4 bases at V and 3 bases at J, with 10 bases between. The CDR3 runs to 14 residues. The germline V gene has CDR1 MNHNS and CDR2 SASEGT. The CDR3 sequence is CASSVDSFNQPQHF. For the CDR3, the DNA is TGTGCCAGCAGTGTGGACAGCTTCAATCAGCCCCAGCATTTT.